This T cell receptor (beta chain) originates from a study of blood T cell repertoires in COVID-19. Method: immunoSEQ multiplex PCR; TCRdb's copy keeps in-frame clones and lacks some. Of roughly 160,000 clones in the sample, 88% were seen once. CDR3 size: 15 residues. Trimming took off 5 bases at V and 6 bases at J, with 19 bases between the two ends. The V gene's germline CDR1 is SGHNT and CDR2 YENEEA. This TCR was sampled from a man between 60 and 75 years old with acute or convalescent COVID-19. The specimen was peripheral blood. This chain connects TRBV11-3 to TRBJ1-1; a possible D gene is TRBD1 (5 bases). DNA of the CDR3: TGTGCCAGCAGCCCCCGCAGGGTAGTTGGATCTGAAGCTTTCTTT. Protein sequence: CASSPRRVVGSEAFF.